The 3 T cell receptor beta chains listed next were all sequenced from one sample in a study. TCRdb reanalysed the 5' RACE reads using MiXCR and keeps one entry per CDR3 protein. The sample holds over 30,000 distinct CDR3 sequences, 26% seen once. Specimen: naive CD4+ T cells sorted from a lymph node. Subset meaning: naive CD4+ T cells, CD4+CD45RA+CD25-. These receptors originate from a female donor with breast cancer.

This sequence joins TRBV7-6 and TRBJ2-2; D gene ambiguous. Trimming removed 4 bases at V and 4 bases at J, with 7 bases between. The CDR3 runs to 13 residues. Germline CDR1 reads SGHVS; CDR2 reads FNYEAQ. The CDR3 region has the DNA TGTGCCAGCAGCTCTAAAGTCACCGGGGAGCTGTTTTTT. This sequence encodes CASSSKVTGELFF. Combining the CDR3 with reference TRBV7-6 and TRBJ2-2 gives the whole variable domain GAGVSQSPRYKVTKRGQDVALRCDPISGHVSLYWYRQALGQGPEFLTYFNYEAQQDKSGLPNDRFSAERPEGSISTLTIQRTEQRDSAMYRCASSSKVTGELFFGEGSRLTVL.

The chain joins TRBV12-3 or TRBV12-4 to TRBJ1-4, with D possibly being TRBD1 (5 bases). V lost 4 bases, J lost 3 bases, and 12 bases lay in between. The CDR3 is 15 amino acids. CDR3 amino acids: CASSWKTGSNEKLFF. CDR3 nucleotide sequence: TGTGCCAGCAGTTGGAAAACAGGTTCTAATGAAAAACTGTTTTTT.

J is TRBJ2-1 and V is TRBV7-2; D not certain. Trimming cost V 5 bases and J 8 bases, with 16 bases left between them. CDR3 length: 14 residues. Germline values: CDR1 SGHTA, CDR2 FQGNSA. Here the CDR3 DNA reads TGTGCCAGCAGCCGGAACGGGCGCGGAGATGAGCAGTTCTTC. Its translation: CASSRNGRGDEQFF. Using reference TRBV7-2 and TRBJ2-1 for the parts outside the CDR3, the full variable domain is GAGVSQSPSNKVTEKGKDVELRCDPISGHTALYWYRQSLGQGLEFLIYFQGNSAPDKSGLPSDRFSAERTGGSVSTLTIQRTQQEDSAVYLCASSRNGRGDEQFFGPGTRLTVL.